The 30 T cell receptor beta chains in this list originate from one sample, sequenced in a study of blood T cells in healthy people across ages. A sample-barcoded 5' primer and a J-beta primer mix were used in a second PCR of about 7 to 12 cycles. TCRdb re-analysed the 5' RACE reads in MiXCR, keeping a single row per CDR3 protein. In the table there are 2 million or so distinct CDR3 sequences, roughly 52% of which are singletons. The source material was blood. The origin of the receptors is a woman aged 35 to 49 in good health.

The V and J genes are TRBV5-1 and TRBJ1-1; 7 positions agree with TRBD1. This CDR3 spans 16 amino acids. Germline V gives CDR1 SGHRS, CDR2 YFSETQ. The J segment lost 0 bases and the V segment lost 0 bases, leaving 5 bases of the junction unmatched. The chain's CDR3 is CASSLVGGELNTEAFF. In nucleotides, the CDR3 is TGCGCCAGCAGCTTGGTAGGGGGCGAGCTGAACACTGAAGCTTTCTTT.

In its sample, this clonotype was seen a few times. The chain uses TRBV6-1 and TRBJ2-3, with 12 bases lining up with TRBD2. CDR1 is MNHNS and CDR2 is SASEGT in the germline V gene. J lost 11 bases, V lost 5 bases, and 11 bases had no gene match. This CDR3 region has 15 residues. CDR3 coding DNA: TGTGCCAGCAGTTCACTAGCGGGGGGCCCAAAACAGCAGTATTTT. Its translation is CASSSLAGGPKQQYF.

The chain links TRBV30 to TRBJ2-1, with D perhaps matching TRBD2 (6 bases). This CDR3 is 13 amino acids long. The germline V and J ends were trimmed by 3 bases and 6 bases, with 12 bases remaining between them. CDR1 GTSNPN and CDR2 SVGIG come from the germline V gene (reference sequence). CDR3 DNA sequence: TGTGCCTGGAGGGACTATGGGGGCAATGAGCAGTTCTTC. It specifies CAWRDYGGNEQFF.

This clonotype was detected only a few times. The genes are TRBV4-3 and TRBJ2-4; 7 nucleotides agree with TRBD1. Gene TRBJ2-7 matches the end of the DNA better, so the J call may be wrong. The CDR3 is 17 residues long. Germline CDR1 reads LGHNA; CDR2 reads YSLEER. The CDR3 DNA sequence: TGCGCCAGCAGCCAAGACCGTTGGCCAGGGGGTTCCTACGAGCAGTACTTC. It is translated as CASSQDRWPGGSYEQYF.

The chain is built from TRBV5-4 and TRBJ1-2, with D perhaps TRBD1 (5 bases). V lost 4 bases and J lost 3, with 10 bases in between. Germline V gene lookup returns CDR1 SGHNT and CDR2 YYREEE (reference sequence). The length of the CDR3 is 13 residues. The CDR3 DNA follows: TGTGCCAGCAGCCCAGGGATTGACTATGGCTACACCTTC. Translating gives CASSPGIDYGYTF.

This clonotype occurred many times. The chain recombines TRBV7-2 with TRBJ2-7, with D perhaps TRBD1 (6 bases). V was clipped by 3 bases and J by 4 bases, with 13 bases between them. CDR3 length equals 14 residues. CDR1 and CDR2 (germline): SGHTA, FQGNSA. The CDR3 coding sequence is TGTGCCAGCAGCTTTGGCAGGGGAGAATACGAGCAGTACTTC. This codes for CASSFGRGEYEQYF.

V and J are TRBV29-1 and TRBJ2-7; 7 nucleotides match TRBD1. The CDR3 has 14 residues. In germline, CDR1 is SQVTM, CDR2 ANQGSEA. Losses at the gene ends were 0 bases for V and 4 bases for J; bases not matched to a gene: 6. CDR3 protein: CSVEDWDSPYEQYF. The CDR3 DNA sequence: TGCAGCGTTGAAGACTGGGACAGCCCGTACGAGCAGTACTTC.

V usage is TRBV12-3 or TRBV12-4 and J usage is TRBJ1-1, with 7 bases identical to TRBD1. Trimming removed 3 bases from V and 7 bases from J; junction bases left unmatched: 11. The CDR3 is made up of 15 amino acids. CDR3 amino acids: CASSLTGFRSGEAFF. The CDR3 DNA is TGTGCCAGCAGTTTGACAGGGTTTCGGTCAGGTGAAGCTTTCTTT.

This clonotype was recorded only once. The chain links TRBV28 to TRBJ1-2; D gene uncertain. Per the germline V gene, CDR1 is MDHEN and CDR2 is SYDVKM. CDR3 length: 11 amino acids. Trimming took off 10 bases at V and 11 bases at J, with 17 bases between the two ends. CDR3 sequence: CAIPASPGYTF. CDR3 bases: TGTGCCATCCCAGCCTCGCCGGGGTACACCTTC.

This clonotype turned up a few times. The chain links TRBV5-6 to TRBJ1-2; 10 positions agree with TRBD1. Germline CDR1 is SGHDT and CDR2 is YYEEEE. V trimming: 5 bases; J trimming: 8 bases; junction bases outside the gene matches: 12. CDR3 size: 15 residues. CDR3 protein: CASSRRDRGSAGYTF. The DNA for the CDR3 is TGTGCCAGCAGTCGTCGGGACAGGGGATCAGCCGGCTACACCTTC.

This sequence joins TRBV7-3 and TRBJ2-2; possible D gene TRBD2, 7 bases. V lost 5 bases and J 5 bases, leaving 9 bases between the germline ends. Germline loops: CDR1 SGHTA, CDR2 FQGTGA. The CDR3 has 13 amino acids. The CDR3 region is CASSGGATGELFF. As DNA, the CDR3 is TGTGCCAGCAGCGGGGGGGCAACCGGGGAGCTGTTTTTT.

This clonotype was recorded a few times. The chain recombines TRBV27 with TRBJ1-2; D is unresolved. V was shortened by 4 bases and J by 0 bases, with 12 bases between the two germline ends. The CDR3 is made up of 15 amino acids. Germline V CDR1 and CDR2: MNHEY, SMNVEV (reference sequence). The DNA of the CDR3 is TGTGCCAGCAGTTCTCCTCACGGGACTAACTATGGCTACACCTTC. It yields the protein CASSSPHGTNYGYTF.

The V call is TRBV24-1, the J call TRBJ1-2, with D tentatively TRBD1 (6 bases). The CDR3 length is 17 residues. Germline V CDR1 and CDR2: KGHDR, SFDVKD. Trimming stripped 5 bases from V and 7 bases from J, with 25 bases between. The CDR3: CATSARTGGGSNRGYTF. The CDR3 nucleotides are TGTGCCACCAGTGCCCGCACGGGCGGGGGCAGCAACCGTGGCTACACCTTC.

The J gene is TRBJ2-1, the V gene TRBV6-6; D gene uncertain. This CDR3 is built from 10 residues. Germline V lookup: CDR1 MNHNY, CDR2 SVGAGI (reference sequence). Trimming shortened V by 8 bases and J by 5 bases, and 4 bases separated the two germline ends. CDR3 DNA sequence: TGTGCCAGCTACGACAATGAGCAGTTCTTC. This gives the protein CASYDNEQFF.

The rearrangement links TRBV5-6 to TRBJ2-1; D is tentatively TRBD1 or TRBD2 (6 bases each). From germline, CDR1 is SGHDT and CDR2 YYEEEE. The CDR3 extends over 16 amino acids. V lost 4 bases, J lost 5 bases, and 19 bases lay in between. The CDR3 DNA reads as TGTGCCAGCAGCCCCCGGGGGACATATATGGACAATGAGCAGTTCTTC. Its translation: CASSPRGTYMDNEQFF.

This clonotype occurred a few times. As DNA, the CDR3 is TGTGCCAGCAGTTTACTCGGGGGACAGGGGTTTGAGACCCAGTACTTC. Translated: CASSLLGGQGFETQYF. This chain joins TRBV12-3 or TRBV12-4 and TRBJ2-5; 10 positions match TRBD1. V trimming: 2 bases; J trimming: 5 bases; junction bases outside the gene matches: 8. The CDR3 is made up of 16 amino acids.

Concerning this clonotype itself: The CDR3 ends on some other residue instead of the conserved phenylalanine or tryptophan, so this is likely a read error. The J gene is TRBJ1-4, the V gene TRBV4-3; 9 positions match TRBD1. Trimming at V came to 1 base and at J to 8 bases, leaving 5 bases not matched to a gene. Germline CDR1 reads LGHNA; CDR2 reads YSLEER. This CDR3 region has 15 residues. The chain's CDR3 is CASSQGDRVGEKLFL. The CDR3 bases are TGCGCCAGCAGCCAAGGGGACAGGGTAGGGGAAAAACTGTTTCTT.

The genes are TRBV27 and TRBJ1-2; D possibly corresponds to TRBD1 (5 bases). The CDR3 extends over 14 amino acids. CDR1 MNHEY and CDR2 SMNVEV come from the germline V gene (reference sequence). Trimming shortened V by 4 bases and J by 5 bases, and 14 bases separated the two germline ends. CDR3 sequence reads: CASSYAGPGYGYTF. As DNA, the CDR3 is TGTGCCAGCAGTTACGCAGGTCCAGGGTATGGCTACACCTTC.

This clonotype was detected many times. The gene calls are TRBV12-3 or TRBV12-4 and TRBJ2-6; D not resolved. Deletions cut 6 bases from V and 1 base from J, with 10 bases between. This CDR3 has 15 amino acids. The CDR3 spells CASSLPGSGANVLTF. The CDR3 bases are TGTGCCAGCAGCTTACCCGGGTCTGGGGCCAACGTCCTGACTTTC.

The CDR3 is CASSKSSTGVAYEQYF. The CDR3 DNA sequence: TGTGCCAGCAGCAAAAGCTCTACAGGGGTTGCCTACGAGCAGTACTTC. The V gene is TRBV9, the J gene TRBJ2-7, with 7 bases matching TRBD1. The germline V gene encodes CDR1 SGDLS and CDR2 YYNGEE. The CDR3 is 16 amino acids. V was pared by 4 bases and J by 2 bases, with 12 bases of the junction left unmatched.

Only a few counts were recorded for this clonotype. The chain employs TRBV24-1 and TRBJ2-3; 7 positions match TRBD1. The CDR3 contains 13 residues. V shed 10 bases, J shed 9 bases, and the junction held 12 bases outside the gene matches. The germline gives CDR1 KGHDR, CDR2 SFDVKD. The CDR3 region has the DNA TGTGCCACAACCGGGACAGAATACGGGACGCAGTATTTT. Its protein product is CATTGTEYGTQYF.

This sequence joins TRBV20-1 and TRBJ2-5, with 8 bases aligning to TRBD2. Germline V gene data show CDR1 as DFQATT and CDR2 as SNEGSKA (reference sequence). V trimming: 1 base; J trimming: 4 bases; junction bases outside the gene matches: 5. This CDR3 spans 14 amino acids. CDR3 sequence: CSARVAGLAETQYF. In nucleotides, the CDR3 is TGCAGTGCTAGAGTAGCGGGGTTAGCAGAGACCCAGTACTTC.

The chain recombines TRBV19 with TRBJ1-1, with unresolved D. The CDR3 consists of 12 residues. The V end was cut by 9 bases, the J end by 3 bases, with 11 bases between. CDR1 is LNHDA and CDR2 is SQIVND in the germline V gene (reference sequence). The CDR3 loop reads CARQFLDTEAFF. The CDR3 nucleotides read TGTGCCAGACAGTTTCTAGACACTGAAGCTTTCTTT.

The chain joins TRBV7-2 to TRBJ2-7; D not resolved. In germline, CDR1 is SGHTA, CDR2 FQGNSA. V lost 1 base and J 0 bases, leaving 13 bases between the germline ends. CDR3 length: 16 amino acids. The CDR3 DNA reads as TGTGCCAGCAGCTTAGGTCGGCGGCAATACTCCTACGAGCAGTACTTC. Amino acid sequence: CASSLGRRQYSYEQYF.

This clonotype was counted only a few times. The genes are TRBV4-2 and TRBJ2-5, with D unresolved. The CDR3 is made up of 13 amino acids. The V end was cut by 3 bases, the J end by 3 bases, with 8 bases between. Germline V gives CDR1 LGHNA, CDR2 YNFKEQ. The CDR3 DNA follows: TGTGCCAGCAGCCATGCCCAGGAAGAGACCCAGTACTTC. This translates into CASSHAQEETQYF.

The chain joins TRBV9 to TRBJ2-3; TRBD2 agrees at 13 bases. Per the germline V gene, CDR1 is SGDLS and CDR2 is YYNGEE. After removal of 2 bases from V and 5 bases from J, the junction contained 8 bases not matched to a gene. CDR3 length: 17 amino acids. CDR3 sequence (DNA): TGTGCCAGCAGCGTCCGGACTAGCGGGGGAACGGTAGATACGCAGTATTTT. Its protein is CASSVRTSGGTVDTQYF.

In DNA, the CDR3 is TGTGCCAGCAGCCTCGAGCTAGCTCTGGGTGAGCAGTTCTTC. This encodes CASSLELALGEQFF. The chain has TRBV7-2 and TRBJ2-1; D is possibly TRBD2 (5 bases). The CDR3 contains 14 residues. The ends were cut back, 5 bases at V and 9 bases at J, with 17 bases in the middle. Germline V gene lookup returns CDR1 SGHTA and CDR2 FQGNSA.

The chain couples TRBV7-3 to TRBJ1-5; D is uncertain. The CDR3 runs to 12 residues. Germline V CDR1 and CDR2: SGHTA, FQGTGA. V dropped 7 bases and J dropped 0 bases, with 4 bases sitting between them. This CDR3 reads CASTRSNQPQHF. The CDR3 bases are TGTGCCAGCACACGTAGCAATCAGCCCCAGCATTTT.

This clonotype showed up just once. V usage is TRBV20-1 and J usage is TRBJ1-2; 8 positions match TRBD1. Germline values: CDR1 DFQATT, CDR2 SNEGSKA (reference sequence). This CDR3 is 14 amino acids long. V lost 2 bases, J lost 4 bases, and 6 bases stayed unmatched. CDR3 bases: TGCAGTGCTAGAAAAGGGGGACAGGCCTATGGCTACACCTTC. Translating gives CSARKGGQAYGYTF.

This chain uses TRBV6-5 with TRBJ2-5, with a weak D call TRBD1 (5 bases). CDR1 and CDR2 (germline): MNHEY, SVGAGI. The CDR3 consists of 15 residues. V was pared by 2 bases and J by 5 bases, with 15 bases between. For the CDR3, the DNA is TGTGCCAGCAGTTACCAGGGCCTCCCCCAGGAGACCCAGTACTTC. Residues: CASSYQGLPQETQYF.